A selection of T cell receptor beta chains follows, all from one sample in a study of blood T cell repertoires in COVID-19. TCRdb's table, derived via immunoSEQ multiplex PCR, lists solely in-frame clones and lacks some. This sample yields roughly 60,000 clones, of which approximately 80% are seen a single time; about 32% belongs to the top ten. The material sequenced was peripheral blood. These receptors were obtained from a human donor in a cohort sampled during active COVID-19. Each CDR3 is given with its conserved first and last residue. D genes are given only for firm matches. The size entry is marked missing in some rows and otherwise reads once, few, many or a size class.

CDR3: CASSPGSQAFF; DNA: TGTGCCAGCAGCCCGGGATCACAAGCTTTCTTT; length: 11; size: NA; D: NA; V: TRBV12-3/TRBV12-4; J: TRBJ1-1
CDR3: CASSPPGQGGSYNEQFF; DNA: TGCGCCAGCAGCCCCCCGGGACAGGGGGGTTCCTACAATGAGCAGTTCTTC; length: 17; size: NA; D: TRBD1; V: TRBV5-1; J: TRBJ2-1
CDR3: CASSTGQGMGTGELFF; DNA: TGTGCCAGTAGTACGGGACAGGGGATGGGTACCGGGGAGCTGTTTTTT; length: 16; size: NA; D: TRBD1; V: TRBV19; J: TRBJ2-2
CDR3: CASSTQSTANYGYTF; DNA: TGTGCCAGTAGTACCCAATCGACTGCGAACTATGGCTACACCTTC; length: 15; size: NA; D: NA; V: TRBV19; J: TRBJ1-2
CDR3: CASSPERGRGTGELFF; DNA: TGTGCCAGCAGCCCCGAGAGGGGGCGGGGCACCGGGGAGCTGTTTTTT; length: 16; size: NA; D: NA; V: TRBV3-1/TRBV3-2; J: TRBJ2-2
CDR3: CASRSTTGHYEQYF; DNA: TGTGCCAGCAGATCAACGACAGGCCACTACGAGCAGTACTTC; length: 14; size: NA; D: NA; V: TRBV3-1/TRBV3-2; J: TRBJ2-7
CDR3: CSVRLAGETQYF; DNA: TGCAGCGTGCGACTAGCTGGAGAGACCCAGTACTTC; length: 12; size: NA; D: TRBD2; V: TRBV29-1; J: TRBJ2-5
CDR3: CASSQDERETQYF; DNA: TGCGCCAGCAGCCAAGATGAGCGCGAGACCCAGTACTTC; length: 13; size: NA; D: NA; V: TRBV4-1; J: TRBJ2-5
CDR3: CASSPRQGASSATNEKLFF; DNA: TGTGCCAGCAGCCCCCGACAGGGAGCTTCTTCTGCAACTAATGAAAAACTGTTTTTT; length: 19; size: NA; D: TRBD1; V: TRBV11-2; J: TRBJ1-4
CDR3: CASSQEGQGREAFF; DNA: TGCGCCAGCAGCCAAGAGGGACAGGGACGTGAAGCTTTCTTT; length: 14; size: NA; D: TRBD1; V: TRBV4-1; J: TRBJ1-1
CDR3: CASSRTESGAANEQFF; DNA: TGTGCCAGCAGCCGGACTGAGAGCGGGGCGGCGAATGAGCAGTTCTTC; length: 16; size: NA; D: TRBD2; V: TRBV7-6; J: TRBJ2-1
CDR3: CASSGGKDEQYF; DNA: TGCGCCAGCAGCGGGGGGAAGGATGAGCAGTACTTC; length: 12; size: few; D: NA; V: TRBV5-1; J: TRBJ2-7
CDR3: CATSRDSGGGEETQYF; DNA: TGTGCCACCAGCAGAGATAGTGGAGGGGGCGAAGAGACCCAGTACTTC; length: 16; size: NA; D: NA; V: TRBV15; J: TRBJ2-5
CDR3: CATGEAGYTF; DNA: TGTGCCACCGGAGAGGCTGGCTACACCTTC; length: 10; size: NA; D: NA; V: TRBV28; J: TRBJ1-2
CDR3: CASSAAEADNSPLHF; DNA: TGTGCCAGCAGCGCCGCCGAGGCCGACAATTCACCCCTCCACTTT; length: 15; size: NA; D: NA; V: TRBV9; J: TRBJ1-6
CDR3: CASRLTTGELFF; DNA: TGTGCCAGCAGACTTACTACCGGGGAGCTGTTTTTT; length: 12; size: NA; D: NA; V: TRBV6-5; J: TRBJ2-2
CDR3: CASSQETGLVGGYTF; DNA: TGTGCCAGCAGCCAGGAAACCGGACTTGTAGGTGGCTACACCTTC; length: 15; size: NA; D: NA; V: TRBV5-4; J: TRBJ1-2
CDR3: CASSLIVSGANVLTF; DNA: TGTGCCAGCAGCTTAATCGTGTCTGGGGCCAACGTCCTGACTTTC; length: 15; size: NA; D: NA; V: TRBV5-8; J: TRBJ2-6
CDR3: CASIETGPTNEKLFF; DNA: TGTGCCAGCATCGAGACAGGGCCTACTAATGAAAAACTGTTTTTT; length: 15; size: once; D: TRBD1; V: TRBV28; J: TRBJ1-4
CDR3: CASSSLAVQETQYF; DNA: TGTGCCAGCAGTTCCCTAGCGGTCCAAGAGACCCAGTACTTC; length: 14; size: NA; D: TRBD2; V: TRBV27; J: TRBJ2-5
CDR3: CASSSPRSINTGELFF; DNA: TGTGCCAGCAGCTCCCCCCGGTCTATAAACACCGGGGAGCTGTTTTTT; length: 16; size: NA; D: NA; V: TRBV5-4; J: TRBJ2-2
CDR3: CASSYSEGNSPLHF; DNA: TGTGCCAGCAGTTACTCCGAGGGTAATTCACCCCTCCACTTT; length: 14; size: NA; D: NA; V: TRBV6-5; J: TRBJ1-6
CDR3: CASSLREGTEAFF; DNA: TGTGCCAGCAGCCTCAGGGAGGGGACTGAAGCTTTCTTT; length: 13; size: NA; D: NA; V: TRBV5-4; J: TRBJ1-1
CDR3: CASSTGRSSGYTF; DNA: TGCGCCAGCAGCACAGGACGGTCTAGTGGCTACACCTTC; length: 13; size: NA; D: NA; V: TRBV5-1; J: TRBJ1-2
CDR3: CASSQTSGSDEQFF; DNA: TGTGCCAGCAGCCAAACTAGCGGGAGTGACGAGCAGTTCTTC; length: 14; size: NA; D: TRBD2; V: TRBV3-1/TRBV3-2; J: TRBJ2-1
CDR3: CASGSSGTQETQYF; DNA: TGTGCCAGCGGTTCGAGCGGCACACAAGAGACCCAGTACTTC; length: 14; size: NA; D: NA; V: TRBV9; J: TRBJ2-5
CDR3: CASSKGRDRGGTEAFF; DNA: TGTGCCAGTAGTAAGGGCCGGGACAGGGGTGGCACTGAAGCTTTCTTT; length: 16; size: NA; D: TRBD1; V: TRBV19; J: TRBJ1-1
CDR3: CASLGLNTGELFF; DNA: TGTGCCTCCCTGGGGCTGAACACCGGGGAGCTGTTTTTT; length: 13; size: NA; D: NA; V: TRBV28; J: TRBJ2-2